What follows are 31 T cell receptor beta chains derived from one specimen sequenced in a study of PD-L1 blockade in urothelial cancer. Only in-frame clones appear in the TCRdb table, and some are missing; sequencing was by immunoSEQ multiplex PCR. This table has approximately 50,000 clones, about 81% appearing once. The time point: pretreatment peripheral blood. The material was PBMCs, obtained around atezolizumab (anti-PD-L1) treatment. The source is a man in his sixties or seventies with urothelial cancer.

The J gene is TRBJ1-2, the V gene TRBV2; 9 bases agree with TRBD1. The V segment lost 5 bases and the J segment 4 bases; nucleotides outside the gene matches: 8. This CDR3 has 15 residues. Germline CDR1 reads SNHLY; CDR2 reads FYNNEI. The CDR3 is CASSPGQGLGYGYTF. The CDR3 DNA is TGTGCCAGCAGTCCGGGACAGGGACTTGGCTATGGCTACACCTTC.

This CDR3 is CASSSRLAGGSDTQYF. The CDR3 DNA reads TGCGCCAGCAGCTCCCGTCTAGCGGGGGGTTCAGATACGCAGTATTTT. J is TRBJ2-3 and V is TRBV4-1, with 11 bases aligning to TRBD2. CDR1 and CDR2 from the germline V gene are MGHRA and YSYEKL. This CDR3 region has 16 residues. Germline trimming cut 5 bases from V and 4 bases from J; bases unmatched to any gene: 8.

The CDR3 protein is CASSLGQGGTEAFF. The DNA of the CDR3 is TGTGCCAGCAGCTTGGGACAGGGGGGGACTGAAGCTTTCTTT. The V call is TRBV5-4, the J call TRBJ1-1, with 9 bases identical to TRBD1. From germline, CDR1 is SGHNT and CDR2 YYREEE (reference sequence). Germline trimming cut 0 bases from V and 5 bases from J; bases unmatched to any gene: 2. CDR3 length: 14 residues.

The chain recombines TRBV14 with TRBJ1-1, with 7 bases aligning to TRBD1. This CDR3 comprises 16 residues. V was pared by 0 bases and J by 0 bases, with 4 bases of the junction left unmatched. CDR1 SGHDN and CDR2 FVKESK come from the germline V gene. The CDR3 sequence: CASSQDPRGVNTEAFF. The CDR3 DNA follows: TGTGCCAGCAGCCAAGATCCCAGGGGGGTGAACACTGAAGCTTTCTTT.

The chain employs TRBV19 and TRBJ1-2; 9 bases line up with TRBD1. The CDR3 length is 14 residues. Germline CDR1 reads LNHDA; CDR2 reads SQIVND (reference sequence). V trimming: 6 bases; J trimming: 5 bases; junction bases outside the gene matches: 7. Written as DNA, the CDR3 is TGTGCCAGTAGAAGGACAGGGGAGATTTATGGCTACACCTTC. Translating gives CASRRTGEIYGYTF.

This clone was seen a single time. The chain employs TRBV7-2 and TRBJ2-7; 8 nucleotides line up with TRBD2. Germline lookup yields CDR1 SGHTA and CDR2 FQGNSA. V gave up 8 bases and J gave up 3 bases; unmatched junction bases: 3. The CDR3 is 12 amino acids. In DNA, the CDR3 is TGTGCCAGCGGCGCGGGGGGCTACGAGCAGTACTTC. Translating gives CASGAGGYEQYF.

The rearrangement joins TRBV2 to TRBJ2-7, with 10 positions matching TRBD1. Germline CDR1 is SNHLY and CDR2 is FYNNEI. V shed 5 bases, J shed 4 bases, and the junction held 5 bases outside the gene matches. The CDR3 has 14 residues. CDR3 loop: CASSLGQGEYEQYF. The DNA of the CDR3 is TGTGCCAGCAGTCTAGGACAGGGGGAATACGAGCAGTACTTC. Full variable domain (outside the CDR3, taken from reference TRBV2 and TRBJ2-7): EPEVTQTPSHQVTQMGQEVILRCVPISNHLYFYWYRQILGQKVEFLVSFYNNEISEKSEIFDDQFSVERPDGSNFTLKIRSTKLEDSAMYFCASSLGQGEYEQYFGPGTRLTVT.

The CDR3 is CASSKTRGLPGEQYF. As DNA, the CDR3 is TGTGCCAGCAGCAAGACCCGTGGACTTCCTGGCGAGCAGTACTTC. The chain links TRBV13 to TRBJ2-7, with D perhaps TRBD2 (5 bases). The germline V gene encodes CDR1 PRHDT and CDR2 FYEKMQ (reference sequence). CDR3 length equals 15 residues. The V end lost 5 bases, the J end lost 6 bases, and 20 bases lay between the germline ends.

The V call is TRBV2, the J call TRBJ2-5; 8 bases are shared with TRBD2. The CDR3 runs 14 residues. Per germline, CDR1 SNHLY and CDR2 FYNNEI. The ends lost 2 bases at V and 11 bases at J; junction bases unmatched: 10. CDR3 coding DNA: TGTGCCAGCAGTGAACTGAGAGCGGGAGTGAGGCAGTACTTC. Translated: CASSELRAGVRQYF. Variable domain in full (rest from reference TRBV2 and TRBJ2-5): EPEVTQTPSHQVTQMGQEVILRCVPISNHLYFYWYRQILGQKVEFLVSFYNNEISEKSEIFDDQFSVERPDGSNFTLKIRSTKLEDSAMYFCASSELRAGVRQYFGPGTRLLVL.

J is TRBJ1-5 and V is TRBV10-3, with 7 bases identical to TRBD1. Germline lookup yields CDR1 ENHRY and CDR2 SYGVKD. The CDR3 spans 12 residues. The junction had 4 bases not matched to a gene; V was cut back by 11 bases and J by 3 bases. The CDR3 DNA sequence: TGTGCCTCCGGGACAGTCAATCAGCCCCAGCATTTT. Its protein is CASGTVNQPQHF.

The chain couples TRBV7-2 to TRBJ2-7; the match to TRBD1 covers 9 bases. Germline-derived CDR1 and CDR2 are SGHTA and FQGNSA. There are 13 residues in the CDR3. Trimming at V came to 5 bases and at J to 4 bases, leaving 3 bases not matched to a gene. DNA for the CDR3: TGTGCCAGCAGCCGGGACAGGGTGTACGAGCAGTACTTC. This sequence encodes CASSRDRVYEQYF.

V and J are TRBV5-5 and TRBJ2-7, with no clear D. V lost 2 bases and J 0 bases, leaving 9 bases between the germline ends. The CDR3 is 14 residues long. Germline V lookup: CDR1 SGHKS, CDR2 YYEKEE (reference sequence). CDR3 DNA: TGTGCCAGCAGCTTCCAGGTGAACTCCTACGAGCAGTACTTC. Translation: CASSFQVNSYEQYF. The complete variable domain, with remaining parts taken from reference TRBV5-5 and TRBJ2-7, reads DAGVTQSPTHLIKTRGQQVTLRCSPISGHKSVSWYQQVLGQGPQFIFQYYEKEERGRGNFPDRFSARQFPNYSSELNVNALLLGDSALYLCASSFQVNSYEQYFGPGTRLTVT.

Details on this clone: One end of the junction does not line up with germline, which may come from a read error. V usage is TRBV19 and J usage is TRBJ1-5, with D unresolved. This CDR3 is built from 15 residues. The germline V gene has CDR1 LNHDA and CDR2 SQIVND (reference sequence). The CDR3 reads CASSIVVGSSQPQHF. DNA of the CDR3: TGTGCCAGTAGTATAGTTGTTGGGAGCAGTCAGCCCCAGCATTTT.

The chain links TRBV7-2 to TRBJ2-7, with D perhaps matching TRBD1 (5 bases). V lost 0 bases and J 4 bases, leaving 10 bases between the germline ends. The CDR3 contains 14 residues. CDR1 is SGHTA, CDR2 FQGNSA, per germline. The CDR3 protein is CASSLAGQKYEQYF. CDR3 sequence (DNA): TGTGCCAGCAGCTTAGCAGGACAAAAATACGAGCAGTACTTC.

This chain connects TRBV5-1 to TRBJ1-1, with 9 positions matching TRBD1. Germline assignment: CDR1 SGHRS and CDR2 YFSETQ. The CDR3 is 14 amino acids. V was clipped by 4 bases and J by 5 bases; unmatched bases: 6. The CDR3 nucleotides read TGCGCCAGCAGCATAGACAGGGGGAGGACTGAAGCTTTCTTT. It codes for CASSIDRGRTEAFF. The complete variable domain, with remaining parts taken from reference TRBV5-1 and TRBJ1-1, reads KAGVTQTPRYLIKTRGQQVTLSCSPISGHRSVSWYQQTPGQGLQFLFEYFSETQRNKGNFPGRFSGRQFSNSRSEMNVSTLELGDSALYLCASSIDRGRTEAFFGQGTRLTVV.

As to this clone: This sample also contains other DNA sequences that code for the same CDR3. As DNA, the CDR3 is TGTGCCAGTAGTTTGGGGGGACAGACAAATTCACCCCTCCACTTT. Its translation is CASSLGGQTNSPLHF. The J gene is TRBJ1-6, the V gene TRBV19; 7 nucleotides match TRBD1. V shed 5 bases and J 7 bases; nucleotides not matched to a gene: 8. This CDR3 has 15 residues. Germline V gene lookup returns CDR1 LNHDA and CDR2 SQIVND (reference sequence).

The rearrangement joins TRBV5-4 to TRBJ2-1, with D possibly being TRBD1 (5 bases). Looked up from germline, CDR1 is SGHNT and CDR2 is YYREEE (reference sequence). The CDR3 is 15 amino acids. V lost 0 bases and J lost 7, with 14 bases in between. For the CDR3, the DNA is TGTGCCAGCAGCTTGGCCGGGCCCAAGGGGAATGAGCAGTTCTTC. It yields the protein CASSLAGPKGNEQFF.

This clone was seen once. The V call is TRBV20-1, the J call TRBJ1-1, with D perhaps matching TRBD1 (5 bases). The CDR3 runs 10 residues. Germline CDR1 is DFQATT and CDR2 is SNEGSKA (reference sequence). The germline V and J ends were trimmed by 6 bases and 8 bases, with 10 bases remaining between them. CDR3 amino acids: CSAQRGEAFF. CDR3 sequence (DNA): TGCAGTGCCCAACGGGGGGAAGCTTTCTTT.

This clone appeared a single time. The chain has TRBV2 and TRBJ1-1; D is unresolved. With 10 bases removed from V and 3 bases from J, the gap between germline ends came to 18 bases. The CDR3 has 14 residues. CDR1 and CDR2 (germline): SNHLY, FYNNEI. Here the CDR3 reads CATQEVGGYTEAFF. The CDR3 bases are TGTGCCACCCAGGAGGTGGGAGGGTACACTGAAGCTTTCTTT.

The rearrangement links TRBV11-3 to TRBJ2-2; 8 bases are a match to TRBD1. CDR1 is SGHNT, CDR2 YENEEA, per germline. V shed 5 bases and J 1 base; nucleotides not matched to a gene: 12. The CDR3 extends over 18 amino acids. The CDR3 sequence: CASSLRLGQGGNTGELFF. The CDR3 DNA reads TGTGCCAGCAGCCTCAGACTCGGACAGGGTGGGAACACCGGGGAGCTGTTTTTT.

This clone was picked up one time. This chain joins TRBV6-5 and TRBJ2-5; TRBD2 is a possible D gene (5 bases). V was trimmed by 6 bases and J by 1 base, leaving 12 bases between them. The CDR3 consists of 14 residues. CDR1 MNHEY and CDR2 SVGAGI come from the germline V gene. CDR3 region: CASSRGTGQETQYF. The CDR3 DNA follows: TGTGCCAGCAGCCGGGGAACGGGCCAAGAGACCCAGTACTTC.

This clone has only one observation. This rearrangement joins TRBV27 to TRBJ2-7; 12 nucleotides agree with TRBD2. CDR3 length: 17 amino acids. V lost 6 bases and J lost 7; bases outside the gene matches: 16. Germline CDR1 MNHEY, CDR2 SMNVEV (reference sequence). The CDR3 sequence is CASSSLATRLAGGEQYF. The CDR3 coding sequence is TGTGCCAGCAGCTCCCTCGCCACCCGGCTAGCGGGAGGGGAGCAGTACTTC.

The gene calls are TRBV21-1 and TRBJ1-2; TRBD1 was called by the table and not checked on the DNA. TRBV21-1 is listed as a pseudogene. This CDR3 is 13 amino acids long. CDR3 sequence: CASGTKGNYGYTF. The CDR3 DNA reads TGTGCCAGCGGCACTAAGGGGAACTATGGCTACACCTTC.

A few counts support this clone. The chain is built from TRBV6-5 and TRBJ1-5; tentative D call: TRBD1 (5 bases). V was pared by 5 bases and J by 1 base, with 12 bases between. This CDR3 is 15 amino acids long. CDR1 and CDR2 (germline): MNHEY, SVGAGI. CDR3 region: CASSQTGLSNQPQHF. In nucleotides, the CDR3 is TGTGCCAGCAGTCAAACAGGCCTCAGCAATCAGCCCCAGCATTTT.

Only a few counts were recorded for this clone. The genes are TRBV4-3 and TRBJ2-1, with 9 bases identical to TRBD2. CDR3 length: 14 residues. The germline V gene has CDR1 LGHNA and CDR2 YSLEER. J was trimmed by 6 bases and V by 5 bases; bases with no gene match: 5. DNA for the CDR3: TGCGCCAGCAGCGGGAGACTAGCGGCCAATGAGCAGTTCTTC. Its protein is CASSGRLAANEQFF.

V gene TRBV27 combines with J gene TRBJ1-5; 10 nucleotides align to TRBD1. V lost 5 bases, J lost 0 bases, and 10 bases stayed unmatched. This CDR3 has 18 amino acids. Germline loops: CDR1 MNHEY, CDR2 SMNVEV (reference sequence). The CDR3 loop reads CASSRIWDRGHSNQPQHF. CDR3 nucleotides: TGTGCCAGCAGTCGAATTTGGGACAGGGGTCATAGCAATCAGCCCCAGCATTTT.

The chain carries TRBV29-1 and TRBJ2-7, with D possibly being TRBD2 (6 bases). Between the trimmed V and J ends, which lost 6 bases and 5 bases, there was a span of 23 bases. Germline-derived CDR1 and CDR2 are SQVTM and ANQGSEA. The CDR3 consists of 15 residues. CDR3 coding DNA: TGCAGCGTCCTTGTCGGGAGTCGCTTTAGGAACGAGCAGTACTTC. Amino acid sequence: CSVLVGSRFRNEQYF.

The rearrangement uses TRBV4-3 and TRBJ2-1; 7 bases match TRBD2. The V segment lost 0 bases and the J segment 7 bases; nucleotides outside the gene matches: 9. Germline values: CDR1 LGHNA, CDR2 YSLEER. The CDR3 covers 16 residues. In nucleotides, the CDR3 is TGCGCCAGCAGCCAAGAAATAACGGGGGGTTGGAATGAGCAGTTCTTC. Translation: CASSQEITGGWNEQFF.

The rearrangement joins TRBV7-3 to TRBJ2-7; 7 nucleotides agree with TRBD1. V trimming: 3 bases; J trimming: 6 bases; junction bases outside the gene matches: 14. The CDR3 is 16 residues long. In germline, CDR1 is SGHTA, CDR2 FQGTGA. The CDR3 DNA sequence: TGTGCCAGCAGCTTGTCAAAGACAGGGTCTCTCCCCGAGCAGTACTTC. Protein: CASSLSKTGSLPEQYF.

The V call is TRBV15, the J call TRBJ1-2; D perhaps matches TRBD1 (5 bases). This CDR3 spans 15 amino acids. In germline, CDR1 is LNHNV, CDR2 YYDKDF (reference sequence). The V and J ends lost 0 bases and 4 bases respectively, with 12 bases between them. The CDR3 here is CATSRDRETVYGYTF. CDR3 coding DNA: TGTGCCACCAGCAGAGATCGAGAGACAGTCTATGGCTACACCTTC.

This clone was counted only a few times. CDR3 region: CASSISGSGYTDTQYF. CDR3 DNA: TGTGCCAGTAGTATATCAGGTTCAGGGTACACAGATACGCAGTATTTT. This sequence joins TRBV19 and TRBJ2-3, with a tentative D call TRBD1 (5 bases). The V end lost 2 bases, the J end lost 2 bases, and 14 bases lay between the germline ends. This CDR3 spans 16 amino acids. Germline-derived CDR1 and CDR2 are LNHDA and SQIVND (reference sequence).